These 30 T cell receptor beta chains were all obtained from the same sample, sequenced in a study of blood T cells in healthy people across ages. The authors ran a second PCR of about 6 to 11 cycles using a sample-barcoded 5' primer and a J-beta primer mix. MiXCR was run by TCRdb on the 5' RACE reads, yielding one entry per CDR3 protein. The table has 1.5 million to 2 million distinct CDR3 sequences, about 28% seen once. Sequenced: blood. These receptor sequences come from a woman between 25 and 40 years old in good health.

This sequence joins TRBV7-2 and TRBJ1-5; perhaps TRBD1 as D (6 bases). There are 13 residues in the CDR3. The germline CDR1 and CDR2 sequences are SGHTA and FQGNSA. The V and J ends lost 3 bases and 7 bases respectively, with 10 bases between them. CDR3 DNA sequence: TGTGCCAGCAGCTTGAACAGGGTCCAGCCCCAGCATTTT. Amino acid sequence: CASSLNRVQPQHF.

The chain carries TRBV27 and TRBJ2-1; weak D call: TRBD1 (6 bases). The CDR3 totals 17 residues. Trimming removed 7 bases from V and 2 bases from J, with 21 bases in between. The germline V gene has CDR1 MNHEY and CDR2 SMNVEV (reference sequence). Written as DNA, the CDR3 is TGTGCCAGCACCCCACCCGGACAGCACGCAACCTACAATGAGCAGTTCTTC. Its translation is CASTPPGQHATYNEQFF.

The V and J genes are TRBV5-1 and TRBJ2-5, with 7 bases aligning to TRBD2. CDR1 and CDR2 (germline): SGHRS, YFSETQ. This CDR3 spans 15 amino acids. Trimming took 3 bases from V and 4 from J; bases not matched to a gene: 9. This CDR3 is CASSWGGLQGETQYF. The CDR3 DNA is TGCGCCAGCAGCTGGGGAGGGCTGCAGGGAGAGACCCAGTACTTC.

This clonotype was detected ten times or more. The gene calls are TRBV7-2 and TRBJ2-5; 12 bases match TRBD2. The CDR3 extends over 16 amino acids. Unmatched junction bases numbered 9, after V lost 5 bases and J lost 5 bases. Looked up from germline, CDR1 is SGHTA and CDR2 is FQGNSA. The CDR3 is CASSPRTSGRWETQYF. For the CDR3, the DNA is TGTGCCAGCAGCCCACGAACTAGCGGGAGGTGGGAGACCCAGTACTTC.

This clonotype was found a few times. The V call is TRBV20-1, the J call TRBJ2-2; D is perhaps TRBD1 or TRBD2 (5 bases each). Trimming pared 5 bases from V and 7 bases from J, leaving 23 bases between. This CDR3 is built from 16 residues. Germline V CDR1 and CDR2: DFQATT, SNEGSKA (reference sequence). CDR3: CSARPFPGPLSGELFF. CDR3 nucleotides: TGCAGTGCTCGACCCTTTCCGGGACCTTTGAGCGGGGAGCTGTTTTTT.

This clonotype was counted only a few times. The DNA for the CDR3 is TGTGCCAGCAGCTTAGGGGCGGCTGAAGCTTTCTTT. This codes for CASSLGAAEAFF. The chain is built from TRBV7-2 and TRBJ1-1, with D unclear. The CDR3 covers 12 residues. Trimming left V 1 base short and J 6 bases short, with 6 bases between. The germline V gene encodes CDR1 SGHTA and CDR2 FQGNSA.

The chain recombines TRBV28 with TRBJ1-1; no clear D. Germline-derived CDR1 and CDR2 are MDHEN and SYDVKM. V lost 5 bases to trimming and J lost 7 bases, with 11 bases between them. The CDR3 sequence is 12 residues long. CDR3 protein: CASSLLKFEAFF. The CDR3, as DNA: TGTGCCAGCAGTCTCCTCAAATTTGAAGCTTTCTTT.

This chain joins TRBV20-1 and TRBJ1-4; D is uncertain. The V gene lost 1 base and the J gene lost 8 bases, with 8 bases spanning the gap. This CDR3 spans 12 amino acids. Germline lookup yields CDR1 DFQATT and CDR2 SNEGSKA (reference sequence). CDR3 loop: CSARGSSEKLFF. The CDR3 bases are TGCAGTGCTAGAGGGTCCTCGGAAAAACTGTTTTTT.

V is TRBV4-1 and J is TRBJ1-1, with D maybe TRBD1 (5 bases). From germline, CDR1 is MGHRA and CDR2 YSYEKL. Trimming removed 2 bases from V and 7 bases from J, with 17 bases in between. CDR3 size: 15 residues. CDR3 in DNA: TGCGCCAGCAGCCAAAGGGGCAGAGCCTGGGGTGAAGCTTTCTTT. Protein product: CASSQRGRAWGEAFF.

This clonotype has only a few counts. The gene calls are TRBV7-2 and TRBJ2-5; 8 bases align to TRBD2. The CDR3 spans 15 residues. V shed 5 bases, J shed 2 bases, and the junction held 7 bases outside the gene matches. The germline V gene has CDR1 SGHTA and CDR2 FQGNSA. The CDR3 sequence: CASSPSLAGQETQYF. CDR3 nucleotide sequence: TGTGCCAGCAGCCCCTCGCTAGCGGGTCAAGAGACCCAGTACTTC.

Points on this clonotype: At one boundary the junction diverges from the germline segment, which might be a read error. The chain is built from TRBV7-2 and TRBJ1-2; no firm D call. The CDR3 length is 12 residues. Germline-derived CDR1 and CDR2 are SGHTA and FQGNSA. The DNA for the CDR3 is TGTGCCAGCAGCTTAGCTGGGTATGGCTGCACCTTC. This encodes CASSLAGYGCTF.

J is TRBJ2-1 and V is TRBV7-3, with unresolved D. The germline V gene encodes CDR1 SGHTA and CDR2 FQGTGA. V gave up 1 base and J gave up 7 bases, with 11 bases separating them. This CDR3 region has 14 residues. The CDR3 sequence: CASSLNGARNEQFF. The CDR3 nucleotides read TGTGCCAGCAGCTTAAATGGAGCCAGAAATGAGCAGTTCTTC.

This clonotype was found a few times. The J gene is TRBJ2-7, the V gene TRBV12-3 or TRBV12-4, with D unclear. The ends were cut back, 6 bases at V and 3 bases at J, with 9 bases in the middle. The CDR3 loop spans 12 amino acids. The chain's CDR3 is CASRLGYYEQYF. In DNA, the CDR3 is TGTGCCAGCAGGCTAGGGTACTACGAGCAGTACTTC.

On this clonotype: At one boundary the junction diverges from the germline segment, which might be a read error. The rearrangement links TRBV9 to TRBJ2-1; the D gene could be TRBD1 or TRBD2 (6 bases each). The CDR3 has 16 amino acids. Germline V lookup: CDR1 SGDLS, CDR2 YYNGEE. CDR3 in amino acids: CVSSSEGGLPYNEQFF. CDR3 nucleotides: TGTGTCAGCAGCTCAGAAGGGGGGCTACCCTACAATGAGCAGTTCTTC.

This clonotype was found a few times. This chain connects TRBV6-5 to TRBJ2-1; no reliable D call. Germline V gene lookup returns CDR1 MNHEY and CDR2 SVGAGI. Trimming stripped 0 bases from V and 4 bases from J, with 4 bases between. The CDR3 runs 13 residues. CDR3 protein: CASSYSRYNEQFF. In DNA, the CDR3 is TGTGCCAGCAGTTACTCCCGGTACAATGAGCAGTTCTTC.

The genes are TRBV27 and TRBJ1-5; D ambiguous. V lost 5 bases to trimming and J lost 1 base, with 12 bases between them. CDR1 MNHEY and CDR2 SMNVEV come from the germline V gene (reference sequence). This CDR3 is 15 amino acids long. CDR3 amino acids: CASSRRSVSNQPQHF. Here the CDR3 DNA reads TGTGCCAGCAGTCGACGGTCCGTAAGCAATCAGCCCCAGCATTTT.

This clonotype was observed a few times. J is TRBJ1-1 and V is TRBV2, with D unresolved. V lost 3 bases and J 4 bases, leaving 15 bases between the germline ends. Germline V CDR1 and CDR2: SNHLY, FYNNEI. This CDR3 region has 15 residues. The DNA for the CDR3 is TGTGCCAGCAGTGATCGGACGGACGGAGGCACTGAAGCTTTCTTT. Encoded protein: CASSDRTDGGTEAFF.

As to this clonotype: This may be a read error, as it is one base from a much larger clone. The chain links TRBV3-1 to TRBJ2-7; 13 bases align to TRBD2. Per germline, CDR1 LGHDT and CDR2 YNNKEL (reference sequence). V was pared by 6 bases and J by 4 bases, with 6 bases of the junction left unmatched. The CDR3 contains 15 residues. The CDR3 sequence is CASSIGTSGDYEQYF. As DNA, the CDR3 is TGTGCCAGCAGTATCGGGACTAGCGGGGATTACGAGCAGTACTTC.

A remark on this clonotype: A read error may explain this, as a much larger clone is one base away. V gene TRBV7-3 combines with J gene TRBJ2-3; D gene ambiguous. The CDR3 runs to 14 residues. Trimming stripped 2 bases from V and 4 bases from J, with 10 bases between. Germline values: CDR1 SGHTA, CDR2 FQGTGA. In DNA, the CDR3 is TGTGCCAGCAGCTTAGGGATTAGCCCAGATACGCAGTATTTT. It translates to CASSLGISPDTQYF. Complete variable domain (other parts from reference TRBV7-3 and TRBJ2-3): GAGVSQTPSNKVTEKGKYVELRCDPISGHTALYWYRQSLGQGPEFLIYFQGTGAADDSGLPNDRFFAVRPEGSVSTLKIQRTERGDSAVYLCASSLGISPDTQYFGPGTRLTVL.

Written as DNA, the CDR3 is TGCAGCTTTGTACGGGGAGGGTCCTACGAGCAGTACTTC. Protein sequence: CSFVRGGSYEQYF. The chain recombines TRBV29-1 with TRBJ2-7; 7 positions agree with TRBD2. Trimming cost V 8 bases and J 1 base; bases outside gene matches: 8. CDR1 is SQVTM and CDR2 is ANQGSEA in the germline V gene. CDR3 length: 13 residues.

The chain uses TRBV7-2 and TRBJ1-5; 10 bases agree with TRBD1. The CDR3 is 15 amino acids. V trimming: 5 bases; J trimming: 6 bases; junction bases outside the gene matches: 7. CDR1 is SGHTA, CDR2 FQGNSA, per germline. The CDR3 bases are TGTGCCAGCAGCCGCGGGGGACAGGGGTTTCAGCCCCAGCATTTT. It yields the protein CASSRGGQGFQPQHF.

This clonotype was counted a few times. V and J are TRBV5-1 and TRBJ1-4; D is possibly TRBD1 (5 bases). CDR1 is SGHRS and CDR2 is YFSETQ in the germline V gene. Trimming took off 0 bases at V and 0 bases at J, with 15 bases between the two ends. The CDR3 has 18 amino acids. The CDR3 sequence is CASSLANRGWTTNEKLFF. The CDR3 nucleotides are TGCGCCAGCAGCTTGGCCAACCGGGGGTGGACAACTAATGAAAAACTGTTTTTT.

The chain has TRBV28 and TRBJ2-1, with 9 nucleotides matching TRBD1. Germline V gene sequence: CDR1 MDHEN, CDR2 SYDVKM. V trimming: 7 bases; J trimming: 10 bases; junction bases outside the gene matches: 8. The CDR3 consists of 13 residues. The CDR3 sequence: CASTGTGSDEQFF. CDR3 DNA: TGTGCCAGCACCGGGACAGGGTCCGACGAGCAGTTCTTC.

As concerns this clonotype: A far larger clone is one base from this, pointing to a likely read error. The chain combines TRBV4-1 with TRBJ2-3; D ambiguous. Germline values: CDR1 MGHRA, CDR2 YSYEKL. The length of the CDR3 is 14 residues. This chain's CDR3 is CASSQDRSTDTHYF. For the CDR3, the DNA is TGCGCCAGCAGCCAAGACCGCAGCACAGATACGCATTATTTT.

The chain uses TRBV20-1 and TRBJ1-2; 11 nucleotides match TRBD1. V lost 8 bases, J lost 4 bases, and 12 bases stayed unmatched. This CDR3 contains 15 residues. Germline CDR1 DFQATT, CDR2 SNEGSKA (reference sequence). The CDR3 sequence: CSTRGGQGASYGYTF. The CDR3 DNA is TGCAGTACTCGGGGCGGACAGGGGGCCTCCTATGGCTACACCTTC.

This clonotype was counted a few times. The chain carries TRBV4-1 and TRBJ1-1; TRBD1 matches at 7 bases. V dropped 1 base and J dropped 4; count of bases not matched to a gene: 6. Germline CDR1 reads MGHRA; CDR2 reads YSYEKL. The CDR3 is 15 residues long. CDR3 sequence (DNA): TGCGCCAGCAGCCAAGCCCCGGGACAGCCCACTGAAGCTTTCTTT. Protein: CASSQAPGQPTEAFF.

This clonotype has a handful of counts. The CDR3 nucleotides read TGCAGCGTTGCCGGGGCCCAGAGGGGCTACACCTTC. Residues: CSVAGAQRGYTF. The chain carries TRBV29-1 and TRBJ1-2; TRBD1 might be the D (5 bases). The CDR3 runs to 12 residues. Germline V gene sequence: CDR1 SQVTM, CDR2 ANQGSEA. Trimming shortened V by 4 bases and J by 8 bases, and 14 bases separated the two germline ends.

This clonotype appeared a few times. The rearrangement links TRBV5-1 to TRBJ2-3; 9 bases are a match to TRBD2. This CDR3 comprises 15 residues. CDR1 and CDR2 (germline): SGHRS, YFSETQ. With V trimmed by 4 bases and J by 3 bases, 6 bases remained unmatched. CDR3 loop: CASSGRTSATDTQYF. The CDR3 bases are TGCGCCAGCAGCGGGAGGACTAGCGCTACAGATACGCAGTATTTT.

In its sample, this clonotype was seen a few times. The genes are TRBV29-1 and TRBJ2-3; D is perhaps TRBD1 (6 bases). CDR3 length equals 14 residues. V lost 6 bases and J lost 4, with 17 bases in between. CDR1 is SQVTM, CDR2 ANQGSEA, per germline. The DNA for the CDR3 is TGCAGCGTGACCGGGACACACCGGGCAGATACGCAGTATTTT. This gives the protein CSVTGTHRADTQYF.

This clonotype was recorded a few times. This sequence joins TRBV7-3 and TRBJ2-5; a possible D gene is TRBD2 (7 bases). Germline values: CDR1 SGHTA, CDR2 FQGTGA. This CDR3 spans 15 amino acids. The ends were cut back, 1 base at V and 4 bases at J, with 13 bases in the middle. CDR3 sequence (DNA): TGTGCCAGCAGCTTAAAGGGGCGGGGGCCAGAGACCCAGTACTTC. This translates into CASSLKGRGPETQYF.